The 3 T cell receptor beta chains listed next were all sequenced from one sample in a study of cytomegalovirus exposure and HLA in healthy donors. Sequenced by immunoSEQ multiplex PCR; TCRdb stores in-frame clones only, minus some. The data show 150,000 to 200,000 clones, about 82% seen once. Sequencing input: PBMCs. The receptor source for this set is a woman under 30 in good health and CMV-seronegative.

This clone was seen a few times. The chain uses TRBV5-5 and TRBJ2-7, with 7 bases fitting TRBD1. V gave up 1 base and J gave up 3 bases; unmatched junction bases: 4. The CDR3 is 14 amino acids. Germline CDR1 SGHKS, CDR2 YYEKEE (reference sequence). The chain's CDR3 is CASSLTGVGYEQYF. The CDR3 DNA reads as TGTGCCAGCAGCTTGACAGGGGTGGGCTACGAGCAGTACTTC.

The J gene is TRBJ2-5, the V gene TRBV19, with 14 bases that match TRBD2. CDR1 is LNHDA, CDR2 SQIVND, per germline (reference sequence). The V segment lost 6 bases and the J segment 3 bases; nucleotides outside the gene matches: 3. This CDR3 has 15 residues. The CDR3 sequence is CASRGLAGGEETQYF. CDR3 DNA sequence: TGTGCCAGTAGAGGACTAGCGGGGGGTGAAGAGACCCAGTACTTC.

This chain links TRBV7-9 with TRBJ2-7; D call uncertain. CDR1 and CDR2 from the germline V gene are SEHNR and FQNEAQ (reference sequence). The ends were cut back, 3 bases at V and 3 bases at J, with 6 bases in the middle. CDR3 size: 12 residues. CDR3 bases: TGTGCCAGCAGCTTTCCCGTCTACGAGCAGTACTTC. It encodes CASSFPVYEQYF.